The 31 T cell receptor beta chains listed next were all sequenced from one sample in a study of T cell changes during pregnancy in multiple sclerosis (dated by TCRdb to about 2019). Libraries were prepared through the immunoSEQ multiplex PCR assay. TCRdb limited this immuneACCESS table to in-frame rearrangements with V and J called. A share of clones is missing; checked studies link under half to unresolved V genes, and the rest is unexplained. The sample table contains roughly 48,000 clones; only one count was recorded for 88% of them. The ten top clones hold 1.2% of the sample. The material sequenced was CD4+ T cells from peripheral blood mononuclear cells, taken in the second trimester of pregnancy. These receptors all come from a female donor with multiple sclerosis, enrolled in a pregnancy study.

The chain uses TRBV30 and TRBJ1-3; weak D call: TRBD1 (5 bases). V lost 1 base and J lost 2, with 9 bases in between. This CDR3 region has 14 residues. The germline V gene encodes CDR1 GTSNPN and CDR2 SVGIG (reference sequence). The CDR3 DNA reads TGTGCCTGGAGTGCCGCGGGGCCTGGAAACACCATATATTTT. Translation gives CAWSAAGPGNTIYF.

The chain couples TRBV28 to TRBJ2-5; 12 bases match TRBD2. The V and J ends lost 6 bases and 4 bases, in that order; junction bases with no gene match: 6. The CDR3 runs to 15 residues. Germline lookup yields CDR1 MDHEN and CDR2 SYDVKM. CDR3 loop: CASSLAGGPRETQYF. The DNA for the CDR3 is TGTGCCAGCAGCCTAGCGGGAGGGCCTCGAGAGACCCAGTACTTC.

The CDR3 nucleotides read TGTGCCAGCAGCCTCTCAGGGGGGTCAAATGAAAAACTGTTTTTT. It encodes CASSLSGGSNEKLFF. The chain combines TRBV28 with TRBJ1-4, with 7 bases lining up with TRBD1. V was pared by 6 bases and J by 5 bases, with 9 bases of the junction left unmatched. This CDR3 region has 15 residues. Looked up from germline, CDR1 is MDHEN and CDR2 is SYDVKM.

V gene TRBV18 combines with J gene TRBJ1-1; the match to TRBD1 covers 8 bases. V shed 4 bases and J 4 bases; nucleotides not matched to a gene: 8. This CDR3 is 15 amino acids long. CDR1 KGHSH and CDR2 LQKENI come from the germline V gene. CDR3 amino acids: CASSRGDRQVTEAFF. The DNA for the CDR3 is TGTGCCAGCTCACGGGGGGACAGGCAGGTCACTGAAGCTTTCTTT.

The chain couples TRBV9 to TRBJ2-2; tentative D call: TRBD1 (5 bases). The CDR3 sequence is 14 residues long. Germline CDR1 SGDLS, CDR2 YYNGEE. V was clipped by 5 bases and J by 7 bases, with 15 bases between them. CDR3 in amino acids: CASSPQGYIGELFF. The CDR3 DNA follows: TGTGCCAGCAGTCCGCAGGGATACATCGGGGAGCTGTTTTTT.

V is TRBV28 and J is TRBJ2-5; possible D gene TRBD1, 6 bases. V gave up 10 bases and J gave up 5 bases, with 17 bases separating them. Germline assignment: CDR1 MDHEN and CDR2 SYDVKM. CDR3 length equals 13 residues. CDR3 sequence reads: CATRPGVQETQYF. The CDR3 DNA is TGTGCCACCAGGCCAGGGGTTCAGGAGACCCAGTACTTC.

This rearrangement joins TRBV13 to TRBJ2-2, with 8 bases lining up with TRBD1. The CDR3 is 16 residues long. Germline trimming cut 5 bases from V and 1 base from J; bases unmatched to any gene: 6. CDR1 PRHDT and CDR2 FYEKMQ come from the germline V gene (reference sequence). The DNA of the CDR3 is TGTGCCAGCAGCCGGACAGGGTTTGGGAACACCGGGGAGCTGTTTTTT. This codes for CASSRTGFGNTGELFF.

The genes are TRBV5-4 and TRBJ2-1, with D uncertain. CDR1 is SGHNT and CDR2 is YYREEE in the germline V gene (reference sequence). This CDR3 has 15 residues. V was cut by 2 bases and J by 1 base, with 10 bases left in between. CDR3: CASSFMSVSYNEQFF. In DNA form, the CDR3 reads TGTGCCAGCAGCTTTATGAGTGTATCCTACAATGAGCAGTTCTTC.

The V and J genes are TRBV5-1 and TRBJ2-1, with D perhaps matching TRBD2 (6 bases). Looked up from germline, CDR1 is SGHRS and CDR2 is YFSETQ. This CDR3 is 13 amino acids long. V lost 2 bases and J 9 bases, leaving 12 bases between the germline ends. This CDR3 reads CASSFTTSPEQFF. For the CDR3, the DNA is TGCGCCAGCAGCTTTACGACTAGTCCTGAGCAGTTCTTC.

V is TRBV5-1 and J is TRBJ2-1, with TRBD2 identical over 8 bases. With 4 bases clipped from V and 8 bases from J, the junction kept 11 bases outside the gene matches. Per germline, CDR1 SGHRS and CDR2 YFSETQ. This CDR3 contains 15 residues. This CDR3 reads CASSRGLVGDYEQFF. CDR3 coding DNA: TGCGCCAGCAGCAGGGGACTAGTGGGAGACTATGAGCAGTTCTTC.

The chain recombines TRBV6-1 with TRBJ2-7; 7 positions match TRBD1. The ends lost 2 bases at V and 1 base at J; junction bases unmatched: 5. The CDR3 is 15 amino acids. Germline CDR1 MNHNS, CDR2 SASEGT. CDR3 protein: CASSELGDRSYEQYF. The CDR3 DNA reads TGTGCCAGCAGTGAATTGGGGGACAGATCCTACGAGCAGTACTTC.

V and J are TRBV5-1 and TRBJ2-7; perhaps TRBD2 as D (6 bases). The germline V gene encodes CDR1 SGHRS and CDR2 YFSETQ. Trimming removed 4 bases from V and 3 bases from J, with 20 bases in between. The CDR3 extends over 16 amino acids. The CDR3 DNA is TGCGCCAGCAGCCCCGTAGCCGGGAGTCGGGTCTACGAGCAGTACTTC. It encodes CASSPVAGSRVYEQYF.

The V gene is TRBV18, the J gene TRBJ2-2; no clear D. Between the trimmed V and J ends, which lost 1 base and 4 bases, there was a span of 4 bases. This CDR3 has 13 residues. The germline V gene has CDR1 KGHSH and CDR2 LQKENI. The CDR3, as DNA: TGTGCCAGCTCACCACGCGGCACCGGGGAGCTGTTTTTT. Encoded protein: CASSPRGTGELFF.

J is TRBJ2-1 and V is TRBV19; 8 bases are a match to TRBD1. The CDR3 consists of 13 residues. Germline CDR1 reads LNHDA; CDR2 reads SQIVND (reference sequence). Trimming cost V 5 bases and J 9 bases; bases outside gene matches: 6. In nucleotides, the CDR3 is TGTGCCAGTAGTCCTAGACAGGGGACTGAGCAGTTCTTC. It encodes CASSPRQGTEQFF.

J is TRBJ2-2 and V is TRBV7-2; D uncertain. CDR1 is SGHTA and CDR2 is FQGNSA in the germline V gene. V dropped 6 bases and J dropped 7 bases, with 9 bases sitting between them. The CDR3 has 12 amino acids. The chain's CDR3 is CASSSGFGELFF. CDR3 nucleotides: TGTGCCAGCAGTTCAGGTTTCGGGGAGCTGTTTTTT.

The chain uses TRBV4-2 and TRBJ2-5; 9 positions match TRBD2. Per the germline V gene, CDR1 is LGHNA and CDR2 is YNFKEQ. This CDR3 has 20 residues. J was trimmed by 3 bases and V by 0 bases; bases with no gene match: 17. The CDR3 DNA follows: TGTGCCAGCAGCCAAGATAGTGGGGACTGGCGGGAGGGAGGGGAAGAGACCCAGTACTTC. Protein: CASSQDSGDWREGGEETQYF.

V usage is TRBV10-1 and J usage is TRBJ2-2, with a tentative D call TRBD2 (5 bases). The germline CDR1 and CDR2 sequences are WNHNN and SYGVQD (reference sequence). V was pared by 3 bases and J by 1 base, with 15 bases between. This CDR3 has 17 residues. The CDR3, as DNA: TGCGCCAGCAGTGAACTGGGATCCGGGGAGAACACCGGGGAGCTGTTTTTT. This codes for CASSELGSGENTGELFF.

This rearrangement joins TRBV19 to TRBJ1-1, with a possible D match to TRBD1 (6 bases). V lost 1 base to trimming and J lost 4 bases, with 13 bases between them. Germline CDR1 and CDR2: LNHDA and SQIVND (reference sequence). CDR3 size: 15 residues. The CDR3 DNA is TGTGCCAGTAGTATAGCCGGGGGGCTGGGCACTGAAGCTTTCTTT. Protein: CASSIAGGLGTEAFF. The entire variable domain, with the rest obtained from reference TRBV19 and TRBJ1-1, is as follows: DGGITQSPKYLFRKEGQNVTLSCEQNLNHDAMYWYRQDPGQGLRLIYYSQIVNDFQKGDIAEGYSVSREKKESFPLTVTSAQKNPTAFYLCASSIAGGLGTEAFFGQGTRLTVV.

This chain joins TRBV11-3 and TRBJ2-5; D may be TRBD2 (7 bases). The CDR3 totals 14 residues. Trimming removed 5 bases at V and 4 bases at J, with 14 bases between. CDR1 is SGHNT, CDR2 YENEEA, per germline. DNA of the CDR3: TGTGCCAGCAGCAGGGGGGACTACGGAGAGACCCAGTACTTC. As protein: CASSRGDYGETQYF.

Only one count was recorded for this clone. This chain joins TRBV7-9 and TRBJ2-1; D uncertain. The CDR3 contains 15 residues. Trimming took off 4 bases at V and 5 bases at J, with 15 bases between the two ends. Germline V gene data show CDR1 as SEHNR and CDR2 as FQNEAQ (reference sequence). CDR3 in amino acids: CASSSQVSDHNEQFF. CDR3 DNA: TGTGCCAGCAGCTCCCAAGTCAGCGATCACAATGAGCAGTTCTTC. Drawing the rest from reference TRBV7-9 and TRBJ2-1, the complete variable domain is DTGVSQNPRHKITKRGQNVTFRCDPISEHNRLYWYRQTLGQGPEFLTYFQNEAQLEKSRLLSDRFSAERPKGSFSTLEIQRTEQGDSAMYLCASSSQVSDHNEQFFGPGTRLTVL.

The rearrangement links TRBV10-3 to TRBJ1-1, with TRBD1 matching 7 bases. This CDR3 contains 16 residues. Per germline, CDR1 ENHRY and CDR2 SYGVKD. V shed 6 bases and J 3 bases; nucleotides not matched to a gene: 13. The CDR3 sequence is CAIRAIQGIYDTEAFF. Written as DNA, the CDR3 is TGTGCCATCAGGGCCATACAGGGGATATATGACACTGAAGCTTTCTTT.

The CDR3 loop reads CSGRQGYEQFF. The CDR3 region has the DNA TGCAGCGGCCGACAGGGCTATGAGCAGTTCTTC. The V and J genes are TRBV29-1 and TRBJ2-1, with 7 bases aligning to TRBD1. V lost 7 bases, J lost 8 bases, and 5 bases stayed unmatched. CDR1 is SQVTM and CDR2 is ANQGSEA in the germline V gene. CDR3 length equals 11 residues.

The V gene is TRBV7-9, the J gene TRBJ2-7; TRBD1 is a possible D gene (5 bases). The CDR3 runs 14 residues. V dropped 4 bases and J dropped 2 bases, with 12 bases sitting between them. Per germline, CDR1 SEHNR and CDR2 FQNEAQ (reference sequence). CDR3: CASSSWTQAYEQYF. CDR3 nucleotide sequence: TGTGCCAGCAGCTCCTGGACACAAGCCTACGAGCAGTACTTC.

The count of this clone is one. This chain uses TRBV10-3 with TRBJ2-7, with 8 bases fitting TRBD2. CDR1 is ENHRY and CDR2 is SYGVKD in the germline V gene. This CDR3 comprises 16 residues. The V segment lost 10 bases and the J segment 2 bases; nucleotides outside the gene matches: 16. CDR3 DNA sequence: TGTGCCACGCGCCCTACGCTAGCGGGCGGGACCTACGAGCAGTACTTC. As protein: CATRPTLAGGTYEQYF.

The CDR3, as DNA: TGTGCCAGCAGTCAGGGACAGGGGGCGGCGGGCTACACCTTC. Translating it yields CASSQGQGAAGYTF. The chain carries TRBV28 and TRBJ1-2; TRBD1 matches at 12 bases. The CDR3 sequence is 14 residues long. After removal of 5 bases from V and 8 bases from J, the junction contained 6 bases not matched to a gene. CDR1 and CDR2 from the germline V gene are MDHEN and SYDVKM.

The V and J genes are TRBV7-2 and TRBJ2-1; 7 nucleotides align to TRBD2. The V gene's germline CDR1 is SGHTA and CDR2 FQGNSA. The junction had 4 bases not matched to a gene; V was cut back by 1 base and J by 7 bases. This CDR3 spans 14 amino acids. CDR3: CASSLGLAGNEQFF. The CDR3 coding sequence is TGTGCCAGCAGCTTAGGACTAGCAGGTAATGAGCAGTTCTTC.

This clone has only a few counts. CDR3 sequence (DNA): TGTGCCAGCAGCTTAGACAGGGTTAACGGCTACACCTTC. This encodes CASSLDRVNGYTF. V is TRBV7-8 and J is TRBJ1-2; D may be TRBD1 (6 bases). Trimming shortened V by 1 base and J by 8 bases, and 11 bases separated the two germline ends. The CDR3 has 13 amino acids. CDR1 and CDR2 (germline): SGHVS, FQNEAQ.

This chain joins TRBV7-9 and TRBJ2-2, with 7 bases fitting TRBD1. J was trimmed by 1 base and V by 0 bases; bases with no gene match: 5. CDR3 size: 17 residues. Germline V gene sequence: CDR1 SEHNR, CDR2 FQNEAQ (reference sequence). CDR3 loop: CASSLAHGTENTGELFF. CDR3 nucleotide sequence: TGTGCCAGCAGCTTAGCGCACGGGACAGAGAACACCGGGGAGCTGTTTTTT.

This rearrangement joins TRBV18 to TRBJ2-7; possible D gene TRBD1, 5 bases. V lost 3 bases to trimming and J lost 1 base, with 19 bases between them. The CDR3 length is 17 residues. In germline, CDR1 is KGHSH, CDR2 LQKENI. Here the CDR3 reads CASSPFNDPWTSYEQYF. As DNA, the CDR3 is TGTGCCAGCTCACCCTTTAACGATCCGTGGACATCCTACGAGCAGTACTTC.

The chain joins TRBV18 to TRBJ2-3; TRBD1 is a possible D gene (6 bases). V lost 3 bases, J lost 0 bases, and 7 bases lay in between. The CDR3 spans 14 residues. Germline V gene sequence: CDR1 KGHSH, CDR2 LQKENI. The CDR3 DNA reads TGTGCCAGCTCACCTGGACAGAGCACAGATACGCAGTATTTT. Translated: CASSPGQSTDTQYF.

This clone was counted many times. The V call is TRBV2, the J call TRBJ2-7; 13 bases agree with TRBD2. V was pared by 6 bases and J by 0 bases, with 8 bases of the junction left unmatched. Germline values: CDR1 SNHLY, CDR2 FYNNEI. The length of the CDR3 is 17 residues. CDR3 bases: TGTGCCAGCAGCGGAGGGACTAGCGGGAAGAGCTCCTACGAGCAGTACTTC. Protein product: CASSGGTSGKSSYEQYF. Full variable domain (rest looked up from reference TRBV2 and TRBJ2-7): EPEVTQTPSHQVTQMGQEVILRCVPISNHLYFYWYRQILGQKVEFLVSFYNNEISEKSEIFDDQFSVERPDGSNFTLKIRSTKLEDSAMYFCASSGGTSGKSSYEQYFGPGTRLTVT.